This entry is about one T cell receptor beta chain. The target antigen is unknown. The entry originates in a study of monozygotic twins with inflammatory bowel disease. The study, taken as a whole, reports: The study found lower TCRbeta diversity (inverse Simpson) in IBD patients than in healthy co-twins.

The CDR3 loop spans 16 amino acids. CDR1 and CDR2 (germline): SGHNT, YYREEE (reference sequence). For each CDR3 protein, TCRdb gives one entry from its re-call of the 5' RACE reads, without DNA. The table for this sample gives 300,000 to 450,000 distinct CDR3 sequences. Input material: blood. V usage is TRBV5-4 and J usage is TRBJ1-4. The sequence was collected from a human donor with ulcerative colitis or Crohn's disease, or a healthy co-twin of an affected twin (not recorded which). CDR3 amino acids: CASSLGGRTTNEKLFF.